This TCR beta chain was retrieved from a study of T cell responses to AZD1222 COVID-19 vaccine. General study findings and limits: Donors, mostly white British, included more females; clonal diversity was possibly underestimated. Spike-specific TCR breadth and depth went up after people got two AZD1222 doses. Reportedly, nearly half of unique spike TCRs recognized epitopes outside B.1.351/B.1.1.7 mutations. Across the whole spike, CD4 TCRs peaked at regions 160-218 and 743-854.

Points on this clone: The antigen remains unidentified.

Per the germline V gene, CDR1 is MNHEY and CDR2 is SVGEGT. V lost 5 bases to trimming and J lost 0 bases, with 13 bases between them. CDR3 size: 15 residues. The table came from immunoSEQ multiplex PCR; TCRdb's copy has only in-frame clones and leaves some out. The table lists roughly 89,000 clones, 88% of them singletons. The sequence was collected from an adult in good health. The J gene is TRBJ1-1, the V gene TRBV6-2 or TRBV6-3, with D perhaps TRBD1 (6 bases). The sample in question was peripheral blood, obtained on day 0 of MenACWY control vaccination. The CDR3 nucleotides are TGTGCCAGCAGTCCCTTACAGGGCATGAACACTGAAGCTTTCTTT. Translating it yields CASSPLQGMNTEAFF.